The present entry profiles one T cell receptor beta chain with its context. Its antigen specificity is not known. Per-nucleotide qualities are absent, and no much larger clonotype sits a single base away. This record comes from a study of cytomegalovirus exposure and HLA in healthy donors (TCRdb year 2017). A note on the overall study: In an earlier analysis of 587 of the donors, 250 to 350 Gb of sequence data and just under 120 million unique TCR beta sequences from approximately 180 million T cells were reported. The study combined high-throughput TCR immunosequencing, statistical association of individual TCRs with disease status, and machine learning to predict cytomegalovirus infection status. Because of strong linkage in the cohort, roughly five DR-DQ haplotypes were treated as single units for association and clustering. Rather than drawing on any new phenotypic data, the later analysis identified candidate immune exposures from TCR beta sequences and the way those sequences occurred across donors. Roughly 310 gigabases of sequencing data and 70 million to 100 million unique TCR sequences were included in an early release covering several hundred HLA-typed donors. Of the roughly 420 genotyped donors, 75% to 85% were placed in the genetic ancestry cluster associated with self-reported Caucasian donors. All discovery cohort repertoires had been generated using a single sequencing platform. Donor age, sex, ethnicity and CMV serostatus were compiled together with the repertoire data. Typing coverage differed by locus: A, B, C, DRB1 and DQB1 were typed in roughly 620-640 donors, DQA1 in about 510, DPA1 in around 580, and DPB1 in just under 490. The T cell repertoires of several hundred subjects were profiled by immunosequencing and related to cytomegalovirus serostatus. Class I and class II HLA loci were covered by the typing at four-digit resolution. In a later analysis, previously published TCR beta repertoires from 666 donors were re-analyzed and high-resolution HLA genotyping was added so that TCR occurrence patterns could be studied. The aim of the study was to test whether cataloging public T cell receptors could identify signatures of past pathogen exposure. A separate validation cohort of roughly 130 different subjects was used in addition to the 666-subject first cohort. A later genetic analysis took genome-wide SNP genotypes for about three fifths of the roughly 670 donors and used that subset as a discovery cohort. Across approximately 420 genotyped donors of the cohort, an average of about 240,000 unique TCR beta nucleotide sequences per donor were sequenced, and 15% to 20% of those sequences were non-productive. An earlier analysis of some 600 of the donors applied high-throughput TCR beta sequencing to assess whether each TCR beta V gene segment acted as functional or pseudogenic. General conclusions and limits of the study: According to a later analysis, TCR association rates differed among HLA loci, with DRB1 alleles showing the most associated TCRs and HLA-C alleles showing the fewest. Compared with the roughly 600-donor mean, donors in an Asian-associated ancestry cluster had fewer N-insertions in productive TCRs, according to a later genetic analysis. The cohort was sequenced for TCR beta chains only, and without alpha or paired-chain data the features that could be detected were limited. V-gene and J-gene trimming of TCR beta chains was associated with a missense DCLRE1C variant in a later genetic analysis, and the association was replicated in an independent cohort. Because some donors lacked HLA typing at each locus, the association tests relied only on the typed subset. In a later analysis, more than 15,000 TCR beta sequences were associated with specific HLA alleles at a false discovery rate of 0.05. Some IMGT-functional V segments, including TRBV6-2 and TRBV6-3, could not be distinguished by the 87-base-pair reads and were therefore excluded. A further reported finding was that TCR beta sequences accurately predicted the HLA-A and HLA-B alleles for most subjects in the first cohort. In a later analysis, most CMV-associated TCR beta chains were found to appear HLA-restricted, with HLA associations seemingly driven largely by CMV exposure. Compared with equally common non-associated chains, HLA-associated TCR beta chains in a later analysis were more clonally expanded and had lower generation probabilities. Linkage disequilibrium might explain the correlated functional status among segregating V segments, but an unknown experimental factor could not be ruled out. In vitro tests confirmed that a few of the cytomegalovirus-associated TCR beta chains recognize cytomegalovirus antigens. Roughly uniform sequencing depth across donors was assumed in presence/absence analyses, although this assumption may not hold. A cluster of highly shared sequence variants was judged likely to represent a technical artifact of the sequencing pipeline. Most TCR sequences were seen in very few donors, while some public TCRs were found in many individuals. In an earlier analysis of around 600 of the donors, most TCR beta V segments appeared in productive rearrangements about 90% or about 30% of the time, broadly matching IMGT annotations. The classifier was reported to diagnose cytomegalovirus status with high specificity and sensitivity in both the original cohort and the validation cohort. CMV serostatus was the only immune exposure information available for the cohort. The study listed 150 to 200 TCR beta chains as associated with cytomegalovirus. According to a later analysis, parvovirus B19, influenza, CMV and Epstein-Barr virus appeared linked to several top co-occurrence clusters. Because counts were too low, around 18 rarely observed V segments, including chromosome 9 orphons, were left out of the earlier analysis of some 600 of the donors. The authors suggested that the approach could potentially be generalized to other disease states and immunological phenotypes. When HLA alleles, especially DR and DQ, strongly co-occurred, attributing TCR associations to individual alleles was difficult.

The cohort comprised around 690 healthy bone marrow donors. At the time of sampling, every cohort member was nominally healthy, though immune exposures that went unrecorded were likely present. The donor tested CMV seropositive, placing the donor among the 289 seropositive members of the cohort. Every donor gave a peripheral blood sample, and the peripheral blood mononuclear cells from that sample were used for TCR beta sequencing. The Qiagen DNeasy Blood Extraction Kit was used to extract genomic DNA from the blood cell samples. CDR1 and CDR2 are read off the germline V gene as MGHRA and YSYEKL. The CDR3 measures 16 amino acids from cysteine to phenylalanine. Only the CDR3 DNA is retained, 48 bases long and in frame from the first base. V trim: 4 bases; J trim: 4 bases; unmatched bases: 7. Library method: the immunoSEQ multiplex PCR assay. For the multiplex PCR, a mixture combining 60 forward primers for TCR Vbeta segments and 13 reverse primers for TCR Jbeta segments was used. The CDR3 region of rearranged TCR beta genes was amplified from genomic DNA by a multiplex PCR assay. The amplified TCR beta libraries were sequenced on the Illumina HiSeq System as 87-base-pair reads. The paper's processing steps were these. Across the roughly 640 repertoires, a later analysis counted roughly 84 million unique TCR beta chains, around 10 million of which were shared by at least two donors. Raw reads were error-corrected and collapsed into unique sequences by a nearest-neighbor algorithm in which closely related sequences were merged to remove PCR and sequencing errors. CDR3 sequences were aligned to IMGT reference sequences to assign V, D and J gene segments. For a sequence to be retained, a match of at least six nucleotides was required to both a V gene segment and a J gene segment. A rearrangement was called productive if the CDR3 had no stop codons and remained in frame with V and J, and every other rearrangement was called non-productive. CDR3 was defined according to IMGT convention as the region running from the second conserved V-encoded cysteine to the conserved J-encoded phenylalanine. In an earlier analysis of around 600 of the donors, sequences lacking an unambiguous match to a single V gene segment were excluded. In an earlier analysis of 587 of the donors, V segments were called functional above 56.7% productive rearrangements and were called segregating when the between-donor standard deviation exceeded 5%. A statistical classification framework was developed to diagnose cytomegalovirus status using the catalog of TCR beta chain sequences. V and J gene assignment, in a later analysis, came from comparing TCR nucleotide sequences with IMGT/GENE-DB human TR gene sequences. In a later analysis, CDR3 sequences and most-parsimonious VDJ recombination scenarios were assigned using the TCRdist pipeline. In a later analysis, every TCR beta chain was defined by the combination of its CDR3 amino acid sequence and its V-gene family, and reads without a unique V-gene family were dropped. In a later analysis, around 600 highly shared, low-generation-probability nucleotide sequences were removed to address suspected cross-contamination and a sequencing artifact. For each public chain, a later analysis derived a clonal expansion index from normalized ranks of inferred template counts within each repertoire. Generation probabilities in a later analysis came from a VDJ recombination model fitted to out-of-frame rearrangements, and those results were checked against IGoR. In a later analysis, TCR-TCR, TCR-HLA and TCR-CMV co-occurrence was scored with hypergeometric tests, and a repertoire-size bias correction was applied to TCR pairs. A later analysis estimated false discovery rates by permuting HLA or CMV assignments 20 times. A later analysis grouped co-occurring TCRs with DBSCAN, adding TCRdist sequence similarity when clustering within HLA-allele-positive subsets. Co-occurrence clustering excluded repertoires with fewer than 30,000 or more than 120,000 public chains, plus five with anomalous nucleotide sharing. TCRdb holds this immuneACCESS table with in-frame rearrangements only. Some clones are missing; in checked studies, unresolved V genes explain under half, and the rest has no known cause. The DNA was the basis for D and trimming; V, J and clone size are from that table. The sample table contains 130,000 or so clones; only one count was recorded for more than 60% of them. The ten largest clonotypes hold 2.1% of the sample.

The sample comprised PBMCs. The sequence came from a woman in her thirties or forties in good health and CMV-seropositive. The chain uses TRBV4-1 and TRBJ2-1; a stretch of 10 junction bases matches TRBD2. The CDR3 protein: CASSRNLAGEYNEQFF. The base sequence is TGCGCCAGCAGCCGAAACCTAGCGGGAGAGTACAATGAGCAGTTCTTC.